The rows below give T cell receptor beta chains drawn from one sample of a study of tumor and adjacent non-tumor tissue in lung cancer. TCRdb itself ran the multiplex PCR reads through MiXCR, one entry per CDR3 protein. The sample includes fewer than 130,000 distinct CDR3 sequences, 84% of them seen just once. Sequencing input: lung tumor tissue. The receptors come from a man between 65 and 85 years old with non-small cell lung cancer. Both conserved end residues are trimmed from each CDR3.

>TRBV4-1|TRBJ2-1|17
TSSHPGLAVGPGKNEQF
>TRBV4-1|TRBJ1-1|14
ASSPGFRRTNTEAF
>TRBV10-3|TRBJ1-5|15
AISESIGQGSAQPQH
>TRBV6-2/TRBV6-3|TRBJ1-2|13
ASSQMTVLNYGYT
>TRBV6-2/TRBV6-3|TRBJ2-3|8
TSDADTQY
>TRBV29-1|TRBJ2-2|12
SAVVTGGTRELF
>TRBV6-5|TRBJ2-3|11
ASNYSQGDTQY
>TRBV29-1|TRBJ2-2|11
SADVRGTGELF
>TRBV5-4|TRBJ2-5|12
ASSLGGTVRTHY
>TRBV6-2/TRBV6-3|TRBJ1-5|17
ARSYSIGGTRASNQPQH
>TRBV11-1|TRBJ1-1|14
ASRLGQWGVNTEGF
>TRBV6-5|TRBJ2-1|11
ANNVRDGHEQF
>TRBV4-2|TRBJ2-1|14
ASSQVGDGSYNEQF
>TRBV6-5|TRBJ2-2|18
GISYFGTSGGGYFKGELF
>TRBV6-1|TRBJ2-3|12
ASRSVTEADTQY
>TRBV7-8|TRBJ1-6|11
ASSLLKGPPLH
>TRBV10-3|TRBJ2-1|10
AIVREINEQF
>TRBV4-3|TRBJ1-1|10
ANSQEGTEAF
>TRBV28|TRBJ1-1|14
ASSTDARGRTTEAF
>TRBV5-5|TRBJ2-5|9
TSSSEESQY
>TRBV29-1|TRBJ1-2|14
SVVPFQSSGEDSCT
>TRBV6-1|TRBJ1-5|14
ASSEGAQHGSQPQH
>TRBV4-3|TRBJ2-7|13
ASSRDRDYGYEQY
>TRBV13|TRBJ2-7|11
ANSSTAGDEQY
>TRBV5-6|TRBJ2-7|14
ASSLGPGSVPYEQN